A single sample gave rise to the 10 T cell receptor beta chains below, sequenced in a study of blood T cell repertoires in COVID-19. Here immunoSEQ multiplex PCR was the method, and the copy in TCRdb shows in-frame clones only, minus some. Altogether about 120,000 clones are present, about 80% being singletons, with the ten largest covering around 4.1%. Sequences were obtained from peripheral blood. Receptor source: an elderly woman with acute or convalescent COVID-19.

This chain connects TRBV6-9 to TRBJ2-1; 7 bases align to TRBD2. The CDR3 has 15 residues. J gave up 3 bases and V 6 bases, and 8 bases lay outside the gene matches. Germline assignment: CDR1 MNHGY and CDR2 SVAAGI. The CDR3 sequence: CASSPLRGVYNEQFF. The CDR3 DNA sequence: TGTGCCAGCAGCCCCCTACGGGGGGTCTACAATGAGCAGTTCTTC.

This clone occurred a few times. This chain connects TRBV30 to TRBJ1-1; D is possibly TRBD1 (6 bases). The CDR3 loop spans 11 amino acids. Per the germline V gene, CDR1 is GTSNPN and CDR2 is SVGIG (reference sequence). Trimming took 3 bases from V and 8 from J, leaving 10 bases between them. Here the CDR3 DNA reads TGTGCCTGGAGAGGGGACATCGAAGCTTTCTTT. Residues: CAWRGDIEAFF.

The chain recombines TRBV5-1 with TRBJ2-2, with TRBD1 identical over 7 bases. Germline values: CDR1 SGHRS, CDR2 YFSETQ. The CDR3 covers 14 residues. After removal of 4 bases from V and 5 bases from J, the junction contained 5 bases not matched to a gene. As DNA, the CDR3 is TGCGCCAGCAGCCCACAGGGGACAACCGGGGAGCTGTTTTTT. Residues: CASSPQGTTGELFF.

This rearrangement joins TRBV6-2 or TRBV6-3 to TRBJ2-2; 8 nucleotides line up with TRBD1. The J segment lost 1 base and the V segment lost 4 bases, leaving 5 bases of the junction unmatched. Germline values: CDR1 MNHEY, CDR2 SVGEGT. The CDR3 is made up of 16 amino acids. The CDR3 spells CASSFSGTGNTGELFF. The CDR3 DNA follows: TGTGCCAGCAGTTTTTCCGGGACAGGGAACACCGGGGAGCTGTTTTTT.

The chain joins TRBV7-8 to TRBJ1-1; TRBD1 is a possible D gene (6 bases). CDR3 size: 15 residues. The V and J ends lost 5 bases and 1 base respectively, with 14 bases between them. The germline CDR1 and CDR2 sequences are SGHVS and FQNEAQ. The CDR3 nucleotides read TGTGCCAGCAGCGGATACCGGGGACAGAACACTGAAGCTTTCTTT. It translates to CASSGYRGQNTEAFF.

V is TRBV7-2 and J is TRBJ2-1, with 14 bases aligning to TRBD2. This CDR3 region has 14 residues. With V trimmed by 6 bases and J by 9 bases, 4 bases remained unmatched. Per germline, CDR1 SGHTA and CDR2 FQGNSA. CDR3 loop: CASRGLAGVGEQFF. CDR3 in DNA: TGTGCCAGCAGGGGACTAGCGGGAGTAGGTGAGCAGTTCTTC.

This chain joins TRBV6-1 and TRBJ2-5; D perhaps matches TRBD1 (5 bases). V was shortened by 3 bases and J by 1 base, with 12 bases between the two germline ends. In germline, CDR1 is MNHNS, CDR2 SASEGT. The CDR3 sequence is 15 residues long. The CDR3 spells CASSEGPLTQETQYF. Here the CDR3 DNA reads TGTGCCAGCAGTGAGGGGCCCCTAACCCAAGAGACCCAGTACTTC.

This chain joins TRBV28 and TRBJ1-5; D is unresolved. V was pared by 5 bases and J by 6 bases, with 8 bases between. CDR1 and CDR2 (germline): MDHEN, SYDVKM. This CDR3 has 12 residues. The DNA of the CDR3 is TGTGCCAGCAGTCCCCGGGTTCAGCCCCAGCATTTT. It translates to CASSPRVQPQHF.

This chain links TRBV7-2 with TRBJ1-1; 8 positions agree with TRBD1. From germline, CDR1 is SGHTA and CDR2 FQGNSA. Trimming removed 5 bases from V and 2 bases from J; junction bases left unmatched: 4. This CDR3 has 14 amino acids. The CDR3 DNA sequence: TGTGCCAGCAGCGTCGACAGGGGTAACACTGAAGCTTTCTTT. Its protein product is CASSVDRGNTEAFF.

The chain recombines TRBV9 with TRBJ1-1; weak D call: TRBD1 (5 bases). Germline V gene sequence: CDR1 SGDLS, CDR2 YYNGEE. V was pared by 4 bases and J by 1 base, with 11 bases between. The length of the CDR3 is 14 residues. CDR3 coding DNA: TGTGCCAGCAGCCGTGTGACAGAGAACACTGAAGCTTTCTTT. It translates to CASSRVTENTEAFF.